Listed below are T cell receptor beta chains from one sample, sequenced in a study of blood T cell repertoires in COVID-19. Clones were sequenced by immunoSEQ multiplex PCR, and TCRdb holds only the in-frame ones, with some missing. This sample has about 92,000 clones; about 78% occur once, and the top ten carry about 8.1%. Sequenced material: peripheral blood. All receptors derive from a man aged 45-60 years who had recovered from COVID-19. The CDR3 runs from the conserved cysteine through the conserved F or W. Fields, in order: clone size, J gene, V gene, D gene, CDR3 protein, CDR3 DNA. A D gene is named only where the DNA matches it firmly. The size field is filled for only some rows; it gives once, few, many or a size class.

clone_size: .
j_call: TRBJ1-2
v_call: TRBV15
d_call: .
cdr3_aa: CATSSNYDGYTF
cdr3_nt: TGTGCCACCAGCAGCAACTACGATGGCTACACCTTC

clone_size: .
j_call: TRBJ1-6
v_call: TRBV6-6
d_call: .
cdr3_aa: CASSKGQMINSPLHF
cdr3_nt: TGTGCCAGCAGTAAGGGGCAGATGATTAATTCACCCCTCCACTTT

clone_size: once
j_call: TRBJ2-7
v_call: TRBV6-1
d_call: .
cdr3_aa: CASSRLIEQYF
cdr3_nt: TGTGCCAGCAGCAGACTCATCGAGCAGTACTTC

clone_size: .
j_call: TRBJ2-7
v_call: TRBV30
d_call: TRBD2
cdr3_aa: CAWRGAGGPYEQYF
cdr3_nt: TGTGCCTGGAGAGGGGCGGGGGGACCTTACGAGCAGTACTTC

clone_size: .
j_call: TRBJ1-1
v_call: TRBV11-2
d_call: TRBD1
cdr3_aa: CASSLRTGVTEAFF
cdr3_nt: TGTGCCAGCAGCTTACGGACAGGGGTTACTGAAGCTTTCTTT

clone_size: .
j_call: TRBJ1-2
v_call: TRBV19
d_call: .
cdr3_aa: CASYPRAGALHGYTF
cdr3_nt: TGTGCCAGCTACCCAAGGGCAGGGGCCCTCCATGGCTACACCTTC

clone_size: .
j_call: TRBJ2-2
v_call: TRBV2
d_call: TRBD2
cdr3_aa: CASRPTSSVTGELFF
cdr3_nt: TGTGCCAGCAGGCCGACTAGCTCAGTGACCGGGGAGCTGTTTTTT

clone_size: once
j_call: TRBJ1-1
v_call: TRBV28
d_call: TRBD1
cdr3_aa: CASSLDRGVEAFF
cdr3_nt: TGTGCCAGCAGTTTGGACAGGGGGGTTGAAGCTTTCTTT

clone_size: .
j_call: TRBJ2-3
v_call: TRBV11-2
d_call: .
cdr3_aa: CASSPQRGTDTQYF
cdr3_nt: TGTGCCAGCAGCCCGCAGCGGGGCACAGATACGCAGTATTTT

clone_size: .
j_call: TRBJ2-7
v_call: TRBV10-3
d_call: TRBD1
cdr3_aa: CAISPGTGPYEQYF
cdr3_nt: TGTGCCATCAGTCCCGGGACAGGCCCCTACGAGCAGTACTTC

clone_size: .
j_call: TRBJ1-3
v_call: TRBV5-1
d_call: .
cdr3_aa: CASSPQGTGNTIYF
cdr3_nt: TGCGCCAGCAGCCCCCAGGGGACAGGAAACACCATATATTTT

clone_size: .
j_call: TRBJ1-1
v_call: TRBV18
d_call: .
cdr3_aa: CASSPQGFNTEAFF
cdr3_nt: TGTGCCAGCTCACCCCAGGGCTTTAACACTGAAGCTTTCTTT

clone_size: .
j_call: TRBJ1-2
v_call: TRBV15
d_call: .
cdr3_aa: CATSSNRGNNGYTF
cdr3_nt: TGTGCCACCAGCAGTAATCGGGGTAATAATGGCTACACCTTC

clone_size: .
j_call: TRBJ1-2
v_call: TRBV4-2
d_call: .
cdr3_aa: CASSQDAYGYTF
cdr3_nt: TGTGCCAGCAGCCAAGATGCGTACGGCTACACCTTC

clone_size: once
j_call: TRBJ1-2
v_call: TRBV28
d_call: .
cdr3_aa: CASTSQGTQISYGYTF
cdr3_nt: TGTGCCAGCACCTCGCAGGGGACACAAATTTCCTATGGCTACACCTTC

clone_size: .
j_call: TRBJ1-2
v_call: TRBV7-9
d_call: .
cdr3_aa: CASSDRIGLDYGYTF
cdr3_nt: TGTGCCAGCAGCGACCGGATTGGGCTTGACTATGGCTACACCTTC

clone_size: .
j_call: TRBJ1-5
v_call: TRBV7-2
d_call: .
cdr3_aa: CASSLVAVNQPQHF
cdr3_nt: TGTGCCAGCAGCTTAGTGGCAGTCAATCAGCCCCAGCATTTT

clone_size: few
j_call: TRBJ2-5
v_call: TRBV27
d_call: TRBD1
cdr3_aa: CASSKGGGWETQYF
cdr3_nt: TGTGCCAGCAGTAAAGGGGGCGGTTGGGAGACCCAGTACTTC

clone_size: .
j_call: TRBJ2-5
v_call: TRBV5-1
d_call: TRBD2
cdr3_aa: CASSSQRTSGETQYF
cdr3_nt: TGCGCCAGCAGCTCCCAGAGGACTAGCGGGGAAACCCAGTACTTC

clone_size: .
j_call: TRBJ1-6
v_call: TRBV7-8
d_call: .
cdr3_aa: CASSSRQDGNSPLHF
cdr3_nt: TGTGCCAGCAGCTCGCGACAGGATGGTAATTCACCCCTCCACTTT

clone_size: .
j_call: TRBJ2-1
v_call: TRBV27
d_call: TRBD1
cdr3_aa: CASRRQGQGFNEQFF
cdr3_nt: TGTGCCAGCAGGCGCCAGGGACAGGGTTTCAATGAGCAGTTCTTC

clone_size: .
j_call: TRBJ1-4
v_call: TRBV6-5
d_call: .
cdr3_aa: CASSPTRGEKLFF
cdr3_nt: TGTGCCAGCAGCCCCACACGTGGTGAAAAACTGTTTTTT

clone_size: .
j_call: TRBJ2-7
v_call: TRBV20-1
d_call: .
cdr3_aa: CSASEGWYEQYF
cdr3_nt: TGCAGTGCTAGTGAGGGCTGGTACGAGCAGTACTTC

clone_size: .
j_call: TRBJ2-2
v_call: TRBV7-9
d_call: TRBD1
cdr3_aa: CASSLEDRVATGELFF
cdr3_nt: TGTGCCAGCAGCTTAGAGGACAGGGTCGCCACCGGGGAGCTGTTTTTT

clone_size: once
j_call: TRBJ2-1
v_call: TRBV9
d_call: .
cdr3_aa: CASSVDRRGSYNEQFF
cdr3_nt: TGTGCCAGCAGCGTAGACCGTAGGGGGTCCTACAATGAGCAGTTCTTC

clone_size: .
j_call: TRBJ1-6
v_call: TRBV3-1/TRBV3-2
d_call: .
cdr3_aa: CASSQGQLNSPLHF
cdr3_nt: TGTGCCAGCAGCCAAGGACAGCTAAATTCACCCCTCCACTTT

clone_size: few
j_call: TRBJ2-2
v_call: TRBV28
d_call: TRBD1
cdr3_aa: CASSPGQVSGELFF
cdr3_nt: TGTGCCAGCAGCCCGGGACAGGTCAGCGGGGAGCTGTTTTTT

clone_size: .
j_call: TRBJ1-3
v_call: TRBV6-1
d_call: .
cdr3_aa: CASSGARSRAGNTIYF
cdr3_nt: TGTGCCAGCAGTGGAGCCCGGAGTCGGGCTGGAAACACCATATATTTT

clone_size: .
j_call: TRBJ1-2
v_call: TRBV6-1
d_call: TRBD1
cdr3_aa: CASSDSGQGYYGYTF
cdr3_nt: TGTGCCAGCAGTGATTCGGGACAGGGGTACTATGGCTACACCTTC

clone_size: .
j_call: TRBJ2-7
v_call: TRBV15
d_call: .
cdr3_aa: CATSQGGEQYF
cdr3_nt: TGTGCCACCTCACAGGGCGGAGAGCAGTACTTC

clone_size: once
j_call: TRBJ1-2
v_call: TRBV5-1
d_call: TRBD1
cdr3_aa: CASSPQGARQGYTF
cdr3_nt: TGCGCCAGCAGCCCTCAGGGGGCGCGTCAGGGCTACACCTTC

clone_size: .
j_call: TRBJ1-5
v_call: TRBV20-1
d_call: .
cdr3_aa: CSASIDSNQPQHF
cdr3_nt: TGCAGTGCTAGTATCGACAGTAATCAGCCCCAGCATTTT

clone_size: .
j_call: TRBJ2-1
v_call: TRBV11-2
d_call: .
cdr3_aa: CASSLSRGSNEQFF
cdr3_nt: TGTGCCAGCAGCCTATCCCGGGGGAGCAATGAGCAGTTCTTC

clone_size: .
j_call: TRBJ1-2
v_call: TRBV7-9
d_call: TRBD1
cdr3_aa: CASSHAGQGHDGYTF
cdr3_nt: TGTGCCAGCAGCCACGCGGGACAGGGACATGATGGCTACACCTTC

clone_size: .
j_call: TRBJ1-6
v_call: TRBV7-2
d_call: .
cdr3_aa: CASSLVGQGINSPLHF
cdr3_nt: TGTGCCAGCAGCTTAGTAGGGCAGGGGATCAATTCACCCCTCCACTTT

clone_size: .
j_call: TRBJ2-1
v_call: TRBV6-2/TRBV6-3
d_call: TRBD2
cdr3_aa: CASSYGTSGRVSNEQFF
cdr3_nt: TGTGCCAGCAGTTACGGGACTAGCGGGAGGGTATCCAATGAGCAGTTCTTC

clone_size: once
j_call: TRBJ2-3
v_call: TRBV5-6
d_call: TRBD1
cdr3_aa: CASSYRGQLGTDTQYF
cdr3_nt: TGTGCCAGCAGTTACAGGGGGCAGCTAGGCACAGATACGCAGTATTTT

clone_size: .
j_call: TRBJ2-4
v_call: TRBV7-2
d_call: .
cdr3_aa: CASSRIVNLAKNIQYF
cdr3_nt: TGTGCCAGCAGCCGTATAGTAAACCTAGCCAAAAACATTCAGTACTTC

clone_size: .
j_call: TRBJ1-2
v_call: TRBV18
d_call: TRBD1
cdr3_aa: CASSPRDRAYGYTF
cdr3_nt: TGTGCCAGCTCACCCAGAGACAGGGCCTATGGCTACACCTTC

clone_size: few
j_call: TRBJ1-2
v_call: TRBV18
d_call: TRBD1
cdr3_aa: CASSPDRGYTF
cdr3_nt: TGTGCCAGCTCACCGGACAGGGGATACACCTTC

clone_size: .
j_call: TRBJ2-3
v_call: TRBV5-1
d_call: .
cdr3_aa: CASSLAPGRTDTQYF
cdr3_nt: TGCGCCAGCAGCTTGGCTCCAGGGAGGACAGATACGCAGTATTTT

clone_size: .
j_call: TRBJ2-4
v_call: TRBV5-1
d_call: .
cdr3_aa: CASSSEGHSKNIQYF
cdr3_nt: TGCGCCAGCAGCTCAGAGGGACACAGCAAAAACATTCAGTACTTC

clone_size: .
j_call: TRBJ1-2
v_call: TRBV28
d_call: TRBD1
cdr3_aa: CASRNQGVEYGYTF
cdr3_nt: TGTGCCAGCAGGAACCAGGGGGTGGAATATGGCTACACCTTC

clone_size: .
j_call: TRBJ2-2
v_call: TRBV6-5
d_call: .
cdr3_aa: CASSYSIQVPGELFF
cdr3_nt: TGTGCCAGCAGTTACAGCATCCAGGTCCCCGGGGAGCTGTTTTTT

clone_size: few
j_call: TRBJ1-4
v_call: TRBV2
d_call: TRBD1
cdr3_aa: CASSADRASTNEKLFF
cdr3_nt: TGTGCCAGCAGTGCTGACAGGGCGTCAACTAATGAAAAACTGTTTTTT

clone_size: .
j_call: TRBJ1-1
v_call: TRBV20-1
d_call: .
cdr3_aa: CSTNRDTEAFF
cdr3_nt: TGCAGTACGAACAGGGACACTGAAGCTTTCTTT

clone_size: .
j_call: TRBJ1-5
v_call: TRBV2
d_call: TRBD1
cdr3_aa: CASSLDRDQPQHF
cdr3_nt: TGTGCCAGCAGTTTGGACAGGGATCAGCCCCAGCATTTT

clone_size: .
j_call: TRBJ2-3
v_call: TRBV20-1
d_call: TRBD2
cdr3_aa: CSASGSGGARADTQYF
cdr3_nt: TGCAGTGCTAGTGGTAGCGGGGGGGCCCGGGCAGATACGCAGTATTTT

clone_size: .
j_call: TRBJ2-1
v_call: TRBV9
d_call: .
cdr3_aa: CASTRGAEEQFF
cdr3_nt: TGTGCCAGCACTCGGGGGGCGGAAGAGCAGTTCTTC

clone_size: .
j_call: TRBJ1-2
v_call: TRBV2
d_call: TRBD1
cdr3_aa: CASKKEGQGHGYTF
cdr3_nt: TGTGCCAGCAAGAAGGAGGGACAGGGACATGGCTACACCTTC

clone_size: .
j_call: TRBJ1-1
v_call: TRBV28
d_call: .
cdr3_aa: CASSLDAAGGRDEAFF
cdr3_nt: TGTGCCAGCAGCCTGGACGCGGCGGGGGGACGCGATGAAGCTTTCTTT

clone_size: .
j_call: TRBJ1-6
v_call: TRBV6-5
d_call: .
cdr3_aa: CASSLVVEVNSPLHF
cdr3_nt: TGTGCCAGCAGTCTGGTAGTCGAGGTCAATTCACCCCTCCACTTT

clone_size: .
j_call: TRBJ2-7
v_call: TRBV7-9
d_call: TRBD1
cdr3_aa: CASSRQGARNEQYF
cdr3_nt: TGTGCCAGCAGCAGACAGGGGGCTAGGAACGAGCAGTACTTC

clone_size: .
j_call: TRBJ2-1
v_call: TRBV10-2
d_call: .
cdr3_aa: CASSAWTTDNEQFF
cdr3_nt: TGCGCCAGCAGTGCTTGGACAACCGACAATGAGCAGTTCTTC

clone_size: .
j_call: TRBJ2-3
v_call: TRBV29-1
d_call: .
cdr3_aa: CSVGGGGKSTQYF
cdr3_nt: TGCAGCGTTGGAGGTGGGGGGAAAAGTACGCAGTATTTT